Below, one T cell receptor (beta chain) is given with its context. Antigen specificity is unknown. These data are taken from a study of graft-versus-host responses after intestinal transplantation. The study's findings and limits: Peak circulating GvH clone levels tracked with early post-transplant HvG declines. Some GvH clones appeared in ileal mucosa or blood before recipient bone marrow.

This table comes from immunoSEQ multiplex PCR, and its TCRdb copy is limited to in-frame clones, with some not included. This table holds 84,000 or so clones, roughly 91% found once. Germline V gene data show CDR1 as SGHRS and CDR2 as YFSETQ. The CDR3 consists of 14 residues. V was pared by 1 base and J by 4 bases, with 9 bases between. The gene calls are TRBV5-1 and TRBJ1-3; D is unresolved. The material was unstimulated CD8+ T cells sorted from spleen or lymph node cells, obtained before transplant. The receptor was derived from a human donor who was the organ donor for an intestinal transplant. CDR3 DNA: TGCGCCAGCAGCTTGACAGTGACAGGAAACACCATATATTTT. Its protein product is CASSLTVTGNTIYF.